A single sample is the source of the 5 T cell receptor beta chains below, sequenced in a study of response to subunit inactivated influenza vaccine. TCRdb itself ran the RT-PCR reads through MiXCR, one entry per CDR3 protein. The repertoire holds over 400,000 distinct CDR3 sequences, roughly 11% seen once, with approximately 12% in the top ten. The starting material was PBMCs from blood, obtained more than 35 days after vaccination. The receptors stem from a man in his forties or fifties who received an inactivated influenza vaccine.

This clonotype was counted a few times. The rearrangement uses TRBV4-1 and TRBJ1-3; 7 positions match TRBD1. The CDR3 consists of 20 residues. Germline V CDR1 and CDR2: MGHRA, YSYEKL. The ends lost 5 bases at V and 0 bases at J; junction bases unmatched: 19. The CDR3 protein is CASSNPDPGQLLFSGNTIYF. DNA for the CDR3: TGCGCCAGCAGCAATCCTGATCCGGGACAGCTGCTTTTCTCTGGAAACACCATATATTTT.

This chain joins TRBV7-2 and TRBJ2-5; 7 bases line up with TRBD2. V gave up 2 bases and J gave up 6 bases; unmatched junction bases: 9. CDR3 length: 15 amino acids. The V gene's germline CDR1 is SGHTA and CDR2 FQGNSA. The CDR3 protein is CASSLMGVGGKTQYF. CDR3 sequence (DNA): TGTGCCAGCAGCTTAATGGGAGTGGGAGGGAAGACCCAGTACTTC.

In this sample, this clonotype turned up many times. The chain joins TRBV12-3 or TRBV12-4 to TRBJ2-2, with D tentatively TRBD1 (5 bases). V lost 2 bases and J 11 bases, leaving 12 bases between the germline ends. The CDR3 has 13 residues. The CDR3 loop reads CASSLQGQGELFF. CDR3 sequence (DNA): TGTGCCAGCAGTTTACAGGGTCAAGGAGAGCTGTTTTTT.

CDR3 amino acids: CSCREGLAQYF. The DNA of the CDR3 is TGCAGTTGTAGGGAGGGTTTGGCGCAGTACTTC. The chain couples TRBV29-1 to TRBJ2-7, with 7 bases matching TRBD2. Germline loops: CDR1 SQVTM, CDR2 ANQGSEA. The CDR3 spans 11 residues.

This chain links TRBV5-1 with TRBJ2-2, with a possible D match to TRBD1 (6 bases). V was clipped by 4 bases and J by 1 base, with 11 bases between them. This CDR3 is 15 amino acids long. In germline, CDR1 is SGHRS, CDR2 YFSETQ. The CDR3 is CASSLETGNTGELFF. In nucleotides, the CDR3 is TGCGCCAGCAGCCTGGAGACAGGGAACACCGGGGAGCTGTTTTTT.